This T cell receptor (beta chain) emerged from a study of siplizumab effects on memory and regulatory T cells. The length of the CDR3 is 14 residues. V was pared by 2 bases and J by 8 bases, with 11 bases between. From germline, CDR1 is SGHRS and CDR2 YFSETQ. Every sample had 80,000 to 100,000 of its TCR templates assayed. TCRdb's table, derived via immunoSEQ multiplex PCR, lists solely in-frame clones and lacks some. The data contain some 96,000 clones, about nine tenths of them seen just once; the ten biggest clones take up about 0.15%. The study, taken as a whole, reports: Proliferating Tregs in siplizumab cultures were never verified as suppressive.

In the case of this clone: Its target is unknown.

This clonotype was sampled from a human donor in good health. Sequenced material: CD4+ T cells sorted from blood. The V and J genes are TRBV5-1 and TRBJ1-6; D remains ambiguous. The CDR3, as DNA: TGCGCCAGCAGCTTACGGACGAGCGATTCACCCCTCCACTTT. Its translation: CASSLRTSDSPLHF.